This TCR beta chain was profiled in a study of post-analysis software for immune sequencing data. At the level of the study: Disease trajectories encompassed relapsing-remitting, secondary progressive and progressive-relapsing multiple sclerosis.

Incorporated into the TCR beta cDNA libraries were unique molecular identifiers, which served to reduce PCR and sequencing biases. TCRdb recomputed calls from the PCR reads with MiXCR, one row per CDR3 protein. The sample lists roughly 410,000 distinct CDR3 sequences, about a third occurring once. This receptor was taken from a girl between 5 and 17 years old with multiple sclerosis. The material sequenced was blood.

The CDR3 region is CASSPPGLLNQPQHF. Here the CDR3 DNA reads TGTGCCAGCAGCCCACCGGGGCTCCTGAATCAGCCCCAGCATTTT. The chain is built from TRBV7-8 and TRBJ1-5; D possibly corresponds to TRBD1 (5 bases). V was cut by 5 bases and J by 4 bases, with 15 bases left in between. The length of the CDR3 is 15 residues. Germline V CDR1 and CDR2: SGHVS, FQNEAQ.